These 25 T cell receptor beta chains originate from one sample sequenced in a study of PD-L1 blockade in urothelial cancer. Sequenced by immunoSEQ multiplex PCR; TCRdb stores in-frame clones only, minus some. This sample has 30,000 to 40,000 clones; approximately 80% occur once, and the top ten carry roughly 15%. The time point: pretreatment peripheral blood. Sequences were derived from PBMCs, sampled around atezolizumab (anti-PD-L1) treatment. Every receptor here comes from an elderly man with urothelial cancer.

CDR3 protein: CASSLQDIGNTIYF. As DNA, the CDR3 is TGTGCCAGCAGCTTACAGGACATAGGAAACACCATATATTTT. The rearrangement links TRBV7-9 to TRBJ1-3, with a possible D match to TRBD1 (5 bases). The germline CDR1 and CDR2 sequences are SEHNR and FQNEAQ (reference sequence). Trimming took off 2 bases at V and 4 bases at J, with 9 bases between the two ends. CDR3 length equals 14 residues.

The chain couples TRBV19 to TRBJ1-2; D is possibly TRBD1 (5 bases). Germline V gives CDR1 LNHDA, CDR2 SQIVND (reference sequence). The CDR3 loop spans 13 amino acids. V was shortened by 3 bases and J by 8 bases, with 13 bases between the two germline ends. The CDR3 DNA follows: TGTGCCAGTAGTATTGGACAAGTCGGAGGCTACACCTTC. It translates to CASSIGQVGGYTF.

The rearrangement joins TRBV29-1 to TRBJ2-3; 8 bases are shared with TRBD2. Looked up from germline, CDR1 is SQVTM and CDR2 is ANQGSEA. V gave up 4 bases and J gave up 2 bases; unmatched junction bases: 20. This CDR3 is 19 amino acids long. The CDR3 loop is CSVAPPAGDPRGVTDTQYF. The CDR3 DNA is TGCAGCGTTGCCCCCCCAGCGGGAGACCCCCGTGGTGTCACAGATACGCAGTATTTT.

The CDR3 nucleotides are TGTGCCAGCAGTTACTCTTCCGGGACTTACAATGAGCAGTTCTTC. Amino acids: CASSYSSGTYNEQFF. The chain uses TRBV6-5 and TRBJ2-1, with D maybe TRBD2 (6 bases). This CDR3 is 15 amino acids long. V was pared by 0 bases and J by 4 bases, with 10 bases between. Germline CDR1 reads MNHEY; CDR2 reads SVGAGI.

Details on this clone: Different DNA sequences within this sample yield the same CDR3. CDR3 sequence: CASSLYRGTDTQYF. CDR3 DNA sequence: TGTGCCAGCAGCTTGTACCGGGGGACAGATACGCAGTATTTT. This chain joins TRBV11-2 and TRBJ2-3; TRBD2 is a possible D gene (6 bases). CDR1 is SGHAT and CDR2 is FQNNGV in the germline V gene. Trimming took 3 bases from V and 3 from J, leaving 10 bases between them. The CDR3 runs to 14 residues.

This clone is a singleton in its sample. The V and J genes are TRBV10-1 and TRBJ2-1; the match to TRBD1 covers 8 bases. After removal of 4 bases from V and 2 bases from J, the junction contained 10 bases not matched to a gene. This CDR3 is built from 17 residues. Germline V gene sequence: CDR1 WNHNN, CDR2 SYGVQD (reference sequence). CDR3 DNA sequence: TGCGCCAGCAGTGGGGGGACAGGACATCGGACCTACAATGAGCAGTTCTTC. Amino acid sequence: CASSGGTGHRTYNEQFF.

This clone was recorded once. This chain uses TRBV5-5 with TRBJ2-1; 9 bases line up with TRBD1. The CDR3 runs 15 residues. With 2 bases clipped from V and 9 bases from J, the junction kept 9 bases outside the gene matches. The germline V gene encodes CDR1 SGHKS and CDR2 YYEKEE (reference sequence). CDR3 coding DNA: TGTGCCAGCAGCTTTTGGACAGGGGAGGGTGGTGAGCAGTTCTTC. It is translated as CASSFWTGEGGEQFF.

The chain combines TRBV30 with TRBJ1-5; D call uncertain. Germline CDR1 and CDR2: GTSNPN and SVGIG (reference sequence). Trimming left V 1 base short and J 9 bases short, with 7 bases between. There are 11 residues in the CDR3. The CDR3 protein is CAWSDSGPQHF. CDR3 coding DNA: TGTGCCTGGAGTGACTCTGGGCCCCAGCATTTT.

The chain combines TRBV28 with TRBJ1-1; possible D gene TRBD1, 6 bases. The CDR3 sequence is 12 residues long. Germline CDR1 reads MDHEN; CDR2 reads SYDVKM. Trimming cost V 7 bases and J 4 bases, with 10 bases left between them. CDR3 amino acids: CASNGGPTEAFF. CDR3 coding DNA: TGTGCCAGCAATGGGGGCCCCACTGAAGCTTTCTTT.

The rearrangement links TRBV30 to TRBJ2-1; TRBD2 matches at 8 bases. The CDR3 length is 13 residues. Germline CDR1 is GTSNPN and CDR2 is SVGIG (reference sequence). With V trimmed by 7 bases and J by 5 bases, 7 bases remained unmatched. The CDR3 DNA reads as TGTGCCTTTAAGCGGGAGTTCGACAATGAGCAGTTCTTC. This translates into CAFKREFDNEQFF.

The chain combines TRBV11-2 with TRBJ2-7; maybe TRBD1 (5 bases). V gave up 5 bases and J gave up 5 bases, with 13 bases separating them. The CDR3 contains 13 residues. The germline CDR1 and CDR2 sequences are SGHAT and FQNNGV. The CDR3 sequence: CASSPGHFNEQYF. CDR3 nucleotide sequence: TGTGCCAGCAGCCCCGGACACTTCAACGAGCAGTACTTC.

The V gene is TRBV7-8, the J gene TRBJ2-7; weak D call: TRBD2 (6 bases). The CDR3 is 15 residues long. Germline assignment: CDR1 SGHVS and CDR2 FQNEAQ. Trimming left V 1 base short and J 1 base short, with 11 bases between. As DNA, the CDR3 is TGTGCCAGCAGCTTAGGGGGGGTTTTTTCCTACGAGCAGTACTTC. Its protein is CASSLGGVFSYEQYF. The full variable domain, rest sourced from reference TRBV7-8 and TRBJ2-7, is GAGVSQSPRYKVAKRGQDVALRCDPISGHVSLFWYQQALGQGPEFLTYFQNEAQLDKSGLPSDRFFAERPEGSVSTLKIQRTQQEDSAVYLCASSLGGVFSYEQYFGPGTRLTVT.

This chain joins TRBV12-2 and TRBJ2-7; the tabulated D call, TRBD1, remains unverified against the DNA. TRBV12-2 is a documented pseudogene. This CDR3 spans 14 amino acids. CDR3 protein: CASRCGTGVYEQYF. CDR3 DNA sequence: TGTGCAAGTCGCTGTGGGACAGGGGTCTACGAGCAGTACTTC.

The chain recombines TRBV10-2 with TRBJ2-5; TRBD2 matches 7 bases. CDR1 WSHSY and CDR2 SAAADI come from the germline V gene. The length of the CDR3 is 16 residues. With 4 bases clipped from V and 7 bases from J, the junction kept 15 bases outside the gene matches. CDR3 amino acids: CASSVHAGEGGGTQYF. CDR3 coding DNA: TGCGCCAGCAGTGTTCATGCGGGAGAAGGTGGAGGGACCCAGTACTTC.

The chain carries TRBV7-9 and TRBJ2-6, with D perhaps matching TRBD1 (5 bases). CDR3 length equals 15 residues. CDR1 and CDR2 (germline): SEHNR, FQNEAQ (reference sequence). Trimming cost V 3 bases and J 3 bases, with 9 bases left between them. The CDR3 nucleotides read TGTGCCAGCAGCTTTTCCAGGGTTGGGGCCAACGTCCTGACTTTC. Translated, it gives CASSFSRVGANVLTF. Drawing the rest from reference TRBV7-9 and TRBJ2-6, the complete variable domain is DTGVSQNPRHKITKRGQNVTFRCDPISEHNRLYWYRQTLGQGPEFLTYFQNEAQLEKSRLLSDRFSAERPKGSFSTLEIQRTEQGDSAMYLCASSFSRVGANVLTFGAGSRLTVL.

This sequence joins TRBV6-4 and TRBJ1-4; TRBD1 matches 12 bases. The germline V gene has CDR1 MRHNA and CDR2 SNTAGT. V trimming: 4 bases; J trimming: 9 bases; junction bases outside the gene matches: 9. This CDR3 has 16 amino acids. Here the CDR3 reads CASSGPWDRGHKKLFF. CDR3 nucleotides: TGTGCCAGCAGTGGGCCTTGGGACAGGGGGCATAAAAAACTGTTTTTT.

The DNA for the CDR3 is TGTGCCAGCAGTAGCGGGAGGGGCTACGAGCAGTACTTC. Translating gives CASSSGRGYEQYF. The genes are TRBV28 and TRBJ2-7; 10 bases are shared with TRBD2. This CDR3 is built from 13 residues. The V gene end was trimmed by 5 bases and the J gene end by 3 bases; junction bases not matched to a gene: 1. The germline V gene encodes CDR1 MDHEN and CDR2 SYDVKM.

The V call is TRBV27, the J call TRBJ2-1; the D gene is possibly TRBD2 (6 bases). Trimming took off 5 bases at V and 7 bases at J, with 18 bases between the two ends. CDR3 length equals 15 residues. Germline V CDR1 and CDR2: MNHEY, SMNVEV (reference sequence). As DNA, the CDR3 is TGTGCCAGCAGTCCTCTAGCGACAAATGGGAATGAGCAGTTCTTC. This sequence encodes CASSPLATNGNEQFF.

V usage is TRBV27 and J usage is TRBJ2-5, with TRBD1 identical over 7 bases. The CDR3 length is 16 residues. V gave up 4 bases and J gave up 5 bases; unmatched junction bases: 13. Germline V CDR1 and CDR2: MNHEY, SMNVEV (reference sequence). The CDR3 coding sequence is TGTGCCAGCAGTTCGCGCATGACAGGGCGGCGGGAGACCCAGTACTTC. Protein: CASSSRMTGRRETQYF.

The sample holds a few counts of this clone. The chain uses TRBV9 and TRBJ2-6, with 11 positions matching TRBD2. The CDR3 has 16 residues. V lost 4 bases to trimming and J lost 0 bases; unmatched junction nucleotides: 0. Germline-derived CDR1 and CDR2 are SGDLS and YYNGEE. The CDR3 region has the DNA TGTGCCAGCAGCCTAGCGGGAGGCTCTGGGGCCAACGTCCTGACTTTC. It translates to CASSLAGGSGANVLTF.

CDR3: CASSVLSGRTTDTQYF. CDR3 nucleotide sequence: TGTGCCAGCAGCGTCCTGAGCGGTCGAACCACAGATACGCAGTATTTT. The J gene is TRBJ2-3, the V gene TRBV9, with D perhaps TRBD2 (5 bases). V was pared by 2 bases and J by 2 bases, with 15 bases between. Germline assignment: CDR1 SGDLS and CDR2 YYNGEE. This CDR3 comprises 16 residues.

This sequence joins TRBV10-3 and TRBJ2-1, with D possibly TRBD1 on 6 matching bases. This CDR3 comprises 12 residues. Per the germline V gene, CDR1 is ENHRY and CDR2 is SYGVKD. Trimming removed 8 bases at V and 10 bases at J, with 15 bases between. Here the CDR3 reads CAIRDTQEEQFF. The DNA of the CDR3 is TGTGCCATCCGGGACACCCAAGAAGAGCAGTTCTTC.

The chain uses TRBV28 and TRBJ2-4; TRBD2 agrees at 8 bases. The CDR3 consists of 16 residues. V lost 5 bases and J lost 0; bases outside the gene matches: 6. The V gene's germline CDR1 is MDHEN and CDR2 SYDVKM. The CDR3 nucleotides are TGTGCCAGCAGTCCGTTAGCGGGGTTAGCCAAAAACATTCAGTACTTC. This gives the protein CASSPLAGLAKNIQYF.

V usage is TRBV11-2 and J usage is TRBJ2-1, with TRBD1 matching over 9 bases. The CDR3 is made up of 12 amino acids. Unmatched junction bases numbered 5, after V lost 1 base and J lost 16 bases. Germline lookup yields CDR1 SGHAT and CDR2 FQNNGV. The CDR3 DNA follows: TGTGCCAGCAGCTTAGCGGGACAGGGTATATTCTTC. The encoded protein is CASSLAGQGIFF. The full variable domain, its missing parts supplied by reference TRBV11-2 and TRBJ2-1, is EAGVAQSPRYKIIEKRQSVAFWCNPISGHATLYWYQQILGQGPKLLIQFQNNGVVDDSQLPKDRFSAERLKGVDSTLKIQPAKLEDSAVYLCASSLAGQGIFFGPGTRLTVL.

The J gene is TRBJ1-2, the V gene TRBV7-2, with a tentative D call TRBD1 (6 bases). Germline CDR1 SGHTA, CDR2 FQGNSA. V was pared by 0 bases and J by 2 bases, with 13 bases between. There are 16 residues in the CDR3. The CDR3 is CASSLAPGHQNYGYTF. In DNA, the CDR3 is TGTGCCAGCAGCTTAGCTCCGGGACACCAAAACTATGGCTACACCTTC.